A selection of T cell receptor beta chains follows, all from one sample in a study of siplizumab effects on memory and regulatory T cells. The data were produced by immunoSEQ multiplex PCR, yet TCRdb's version contains in-frame clones alone and is incomplete. The sample records some 100,000 clones, 80% to 95% being singletons. The sequencing sample was made of non-Treg CD4+ T cells sorted from blood. These receptors originate from a human donor in good health. The CDR3 runs from the conserved cysteine through the conserved F or W. D genes are given only for firm matches. Clone size is not always given. Where it is, it says once, few, many or a class for expanded clones.

>14|-|-|TRBJ2-5|TRBV18
TGTGCCAGCTCAACCAGTGGGAATCGGGAGACCCAGTACTTC
CASSTSGNRETQYF
>12|-|-|TRBJ2-5|TRBV30
TGTGCCTGGAGTCAAAGGCGGTATCCCCAGTACTTC
CAWSQRRYPQYF
>14|-|-|TRBJ1-2|TRBV10-3
TGTGCCATCAGTCGGGACCAGGGCAACTATGGCTACACCTTC
CAISRDQGNYGYTF
>15|TRBD1|-|TRBJ2-5|TRBV18
TGTGCCAGCTCACCAAACATGGACAGGGTGGAGACCCAGTACTTC
CASSPNMDRVETQYF
>15|-|once|TRBJ2-3|TRBV7-9
TGTGCCAGCAGCTTATTCTCCACTAGCACAGATACGCAGTATTTT
CASSLFSTSTDTQYF
>14|TRBD2|-|TRBJ2-7|TRBV9
TGTGCCAGCAGCGTAGGGGCGGGAGGCAACGAGCAGTACTTC
CASSVGAGGNEQYF
>12|TRBD2|-|TRBJ2-7|TRBV5-4
TGTGCCAGCAGCTTAGCGGGGCTCGATCAGTACTTC
CASSLAGLDQYF
>15|-|-|TRBJ1-6|TRBV2
TGTGCCAGCAGTGAAAATGGGGTTTTGAATTCACCCCTCCACTTT
CASSENGVLNSPLHF
>15|TRBD1|-|TRBJ2-1|TRBV5-1
TGCGCCAGCAGCGTGGACAGGGTAGGTTTGGGTGAGCAGTTCTTC
CASSVDRVGLGEQFF
>15|-|-|TRBJ2-1|TRBV7-2
TGTGCCAGCAGCTTAGGGCGGCAAAGGGGAGATGAGCAGTTCTTC
CASSLGRQRGDEQFF
>12|-|once|TRBJ2-1|TRBV28
TGTGCCAGCACCCCCCCGGGCCATGAGCAGTTCTTC
CASTPPGHEQFF
>14|TRBD2|-|TRBJ2-1|TRBV7-2
TGTGCCAGCAGCGCTAGGAGCGGGAGGGACGAGCAGTTCTTC
CASSARSGRDEQFF
>18|-|-|TRBJ1-5|TRBV30
TGTGCCTGGAGTGCAAACACCTCAGGGCGGGGGTCCAGTGAGCCCCAGCATTTT
CAWSANTSGRGSSEPQHF
>15|-|-|TRBJ2-7|TRBV5-5
TGTGCCAGCAGCCGGCCGGGGCCAAACTCCTACGAGCAGTACTTC
CASSRPGPNSYEQYF
>15|-|-|TRBJ2-5|TRBV7-9
TGTGCCAGCAGCTTAGCGCGCAGGGGAGTGGAGACCCAGTACTTC
CASSLARRGVETQYF
>15|-|-|TRBJ2-1|TRBV7-2
TGTGCCAGCAGCTTAAAAGGTGGGAGAGGCGATGAGCAGTTCTTC
CASSLKGGRGDEQFF